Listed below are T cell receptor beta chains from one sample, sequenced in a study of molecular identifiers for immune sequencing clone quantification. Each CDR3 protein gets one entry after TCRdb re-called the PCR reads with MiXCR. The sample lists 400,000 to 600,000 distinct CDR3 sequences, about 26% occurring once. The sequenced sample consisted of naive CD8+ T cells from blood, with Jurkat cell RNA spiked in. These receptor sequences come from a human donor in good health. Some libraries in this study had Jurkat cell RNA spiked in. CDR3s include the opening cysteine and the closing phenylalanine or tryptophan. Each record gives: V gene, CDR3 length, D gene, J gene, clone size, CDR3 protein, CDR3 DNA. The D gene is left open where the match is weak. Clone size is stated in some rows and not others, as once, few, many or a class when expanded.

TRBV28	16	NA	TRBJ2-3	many	CASSLVQLTDTDTQYF	TGTGCCAGCAGTTTAGTACAGCTTACAGACACAGATACGCAGTATTTT
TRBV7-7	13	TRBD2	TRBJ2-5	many	CASSPRGGETQYF	TGTGCTAGCAGCCCCCGGGGGGGTGAGACCCAGTACTTC
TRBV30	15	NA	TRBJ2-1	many	CAWSVLLVSYNEQFF	TGTGCCTGGAGTGTACTATTGGTCAGCTACAATGAGCAGTTCTTC
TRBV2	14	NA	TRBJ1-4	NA	CASSGNEVNEKLFF	TGTGCCAGCAGTGGTAATGAAGTTAATGAAAAACTGTTTTTT
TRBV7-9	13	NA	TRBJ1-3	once	CASEQNSGNTVYF	TGTGCCAGCGAACAAAACTCTGGAAACACCGTATATTTT
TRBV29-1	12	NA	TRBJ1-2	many	CSVVPLEYGYTF	TGCAGCGTTGTCCCTTTAGAATATGGCTACACCTTC
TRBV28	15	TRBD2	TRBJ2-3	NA	CASSLGSGSTDMQYF	TGTGCCAGCAGTTTAGGTAGCGGGAGCACAGATATGCAGTATTTT
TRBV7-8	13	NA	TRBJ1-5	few	CASSLDQAQPQHF	TGTGCCAGCAGCTTAGATCAGGCTCAGCCCCAGCATTTT
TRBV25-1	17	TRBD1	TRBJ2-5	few	CASSLSTGGIPWETQYF	TGTGCCAGCAGTCTTAGCACAGGGGGTATCCCGTGGGAGACCCAGTACTTC
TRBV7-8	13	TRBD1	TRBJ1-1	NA	CASSAAGGTEAFF	TGTGCCAGCAGCGCAGCAGGGGGCACTGAAGCTTTCTTT
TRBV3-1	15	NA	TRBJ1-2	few	CASSQTGPDRYGYTF	TGTGCCAGCAGCCAAACAGGGCCCGATCGGTATGGCTACACCTTC
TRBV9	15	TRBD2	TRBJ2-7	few	CASSVVSGGPAEQYF	TGTGCCAGCAGCGTAGTGTCGGGAGGGCCCGCCGAGCAGTACTTC
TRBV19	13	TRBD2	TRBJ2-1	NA	CASGIWGGDEQFF	TGTGCCAGTGGTATATGGGGAGGGGATGAGCAGTTCTTC
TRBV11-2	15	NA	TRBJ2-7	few	CASSLGAGSSYEQYF	TGTGCCAGCAGCTTGGGGGCGGGGAGCTCCTACGAGCAGTACTTC
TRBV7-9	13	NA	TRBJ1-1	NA	CASHQSENTAAFF	TGTGCCAGCCACCAATCGGAAAACACTGCAGCTTTCTTT
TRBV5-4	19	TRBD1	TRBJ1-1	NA	CASSLGRPGQGANQPEAFF	TGTGCCAGCAGCTTGGGAAGACCGGGACAGGGGGCGAATCAGCCTGAAGCTTTCTTT
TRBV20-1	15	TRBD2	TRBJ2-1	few	CSARDLAGGYNEQFF	TGCAGTGCTAGGGACTTGGCGGGAGGGTACAATGAGCAGTTCTTC
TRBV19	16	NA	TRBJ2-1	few	CASSMGAGTQYNEQFF	TGTGCCAGTAGTATGGGCGCCGGGACTCAGTACAATGAGCAGTTCTTC
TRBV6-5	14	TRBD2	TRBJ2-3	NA	CAGSPSGATDTQYF	TGTGCCGGCAGTCCTAGCGGGGCCACAGATACGCAGTATTTT
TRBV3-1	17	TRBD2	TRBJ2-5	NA	CASSLSSSGRPSRAQYF	TGTGCCAGCAGCCTCTCGTCTAGCGGGAGACCTTCGAGGGCCCAGTACTTC
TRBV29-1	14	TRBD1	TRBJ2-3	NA	CSVCGTGSTDTKYF	TGCAGCGTTTGCGGGACAGGGAGCACAGATACGAAGTATTTT
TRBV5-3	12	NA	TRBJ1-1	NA	CARSYRNTEAFF	TGTGCCAGAAGCTACAGGAACACTGAAGCTTTCTTT
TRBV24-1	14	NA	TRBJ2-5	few	CATSGPTDQETQYF	TGTGCCACCAGTGGACCGACGGACCAAGAGACCCAGTACTTC
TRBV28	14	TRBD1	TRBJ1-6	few	CASSPRLLTGGLHF	TGTGCCAGCAGTCCCCGACTCCTGACAGGGGGCCTCCACTTT
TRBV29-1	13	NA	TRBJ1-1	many	CSVLQGLRTEAFF	TGCAGCGTCCTTCAAGGGTTGAGGACTGAAGCTTTCTTT
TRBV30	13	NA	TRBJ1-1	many	CAWSVLGGTEAFF	TGTGCCTGGAGTGTACTAGGGGGCACTGAAGCTTTCTTT